This T cell receptor (beta chain) was captured by sequencing in a study of T cells in women clearing cervical HPV infection. CDR3 length equals 16 residues. Trimming removed 6 bases from V and 1 base from J; junction bases left unmatched: 9. Germline-derived CDR1 and CDR2 are LNHDA and SQIVND (reference sequence). The protocol was immunoSEQ multiplex PCR, while the TCRdb copy is restricted to in-frame clones and leaves out a portion. The table for this sample gives over 15,000 clones. A note on this clone: Its antigen is unidentified. From the germline J gene comes the end of the CDR3, since the read stops 3 residues before it.

General observations from the study: TRBV6-7 relative abundance averaged approximately 0.1% in cases and 0.15% to 0.2% in controls.

The genes are TRBV19 and TRBJ1-2, with TRBD1 matching 9 bases. This TCR was sampled from a woman aged 18 to 75 with a cervical HPV16 infection that either progressed to CIN3+ or cleared (not recorded which). The sequenced material came from blood buffy coat. CDR3 DNA (partial): TGTGCCAGTAGGCCAACCGGGACAGGGATTAACTATGGC. Its translation: CASRPTGTGINYG. The full CDR3 sequence reads CASRPTGTGINYGYTF.